The T cell receptor beta chain under discussion was sequenced for a study of cytomegalovirus exposure and HLA in healthy donors. The method was immunoSEQ multiplex PCR; TCRdb's version includes in-frame clones alone and lacks a portion of them. The sample gives 120,000 to 150,000 clones, about 89% of which show up once; 2.5% to 4% is in the top ten. Concerning this clone itself: Its cognate antigen is unknown.

Study-level findings and limits: The study recorded 150 to 200 TCR beta chains that were cytomegalovirus-associated.

Trimming removed 5 bases from V and 3 bases from J; junction bases left unmatched: 6. Germline V gene lookup returns CDR1 LNHNV and CDR2 YYDKDF (reference sequence). The CDR3 is made up of 15 amino acids. This chain connects TRBV15 to TRBJ2-1, with 8 nucleotides matching TRBD1. Sequenced: PBMCs. The TCR comes from a woman aged 18-35 years in good health and CMV-seropositive. This CDR3 reads CATSFTGTGYNEQFF. CDR3 sequence (DNA): TGTGCCACCAGCTTCACCGGGACAGGCTACAATGAGCAGTTCTTC.